This T cell receptor (beta chain) was documented in a study of T-cell reconstitution after alpha-beta-depleted transplantation in children. The table lists this clonotype with many counts. Preparing the TCRbeta library involved the use of unique molecular identifiers. TCRdb used MiXCR to reprocess the PCR reads, holding one entry per CDR3 protein. The sample holds about 120,000 distinct CDR3 sequences, about a tenth seen once. V was pared by 5 bases and J by 4 bases, with 5 bases of the junction left unmatched. The CDR3 sequence is 14 residues long. This rearrangement joins TRBV12-3 or TRBV12-4 to TRBJ2-3; the match to TRBD1 covers 8 bases. This TCR derives from a boy between 2 and 10 years old with acute lymphoblastic leukemia, due to receive a stem cell transplant. Here the sequenced sample was PBMCs, taken before TCRalphabeta/CD19-depleted stem cell transplant. The CDR3 reads CASSPDRGADTQYF. In DNA form, the CDR3 reads TGTGCCAGCAGTCCAGACAGGGGTGCAGATACGCAGTATTTT.